The 23 T cell receptor beta chains presented below share a single source sample, sequenced in a study of CD8 T cells in ankylosing spondylitis. TCRdb processed the 5' RACE reads anew with MiXCR; each CDR3 protein has one entry. Here the sample spans about 160,000 distinct CDR3 sequences, around 19% being singletons. The material sequenced was blood, either unsorted or a sorted T cell fraction (not recorded which). The receptors were gathered from a male donor with ankylosing spondylitis or in good health (not recorded which).

At least ten counts were recorded for this clonotype. The V and J genes are TRBV5-1 and TRBJ2-1; 9 bases fit TRBD1. CDR3 size: 19 residues. Germline CDR1 is SGHRS and CDR2 is YFSETQ. J lost 6 bases, V lost 4 bases, and 20 bases had no gene match. CDR3 in amino acids: CASSGKLTPGQGTRNEQFF. In DNA, the CDR3 is TGCGCCAGCAGCGGAAAACTAACTCCGGGACAGGGTACCCGCAATGAGCAGTTCTTC.

This clonotype has more than one count but fewer than ten. The V and J genes are TRBV28 and TRBJ1-5, with 7 bases matching TRBD1. After removal of 6 bases from V and 0 bases from J, the junction contained 17 bases not matched to a gene. The CDR3 extends over 19 amino acids. CDR1 is MDHEN, CDR2 SYDVKM, per germline. The CDR3 DNA follows: TGTGCCAGCAGCCCTGACAGGGCCGCCGTTGGATATAGCAATCAGCCCCAGCATTTT. Translation: CASSPDRAAVGYSNQPQHF.

The sample holds many counts of this clonotype. The gene calls are TRBV19 and TRBJ1-2; the D is unclear. V gave up 1 base and J gave up 3 bases, with 6 bases separating them. The CDR3 has 13 residues. Germline V lookup: CDR1 LNHDA, CDR2 SQIVND (reference sequence). For the CDR3, the DNA is TGTGCCAGTAGTATAGGGCTCCACTATGGCTACACCTTC. Its protein is CASSIGLHYGYTF.

In its sample, this clonotype was seen many times. V is TRBV20-1 and J is TRBJ2-7; 8 bases agree with TRBD1. The CDR3 is 13 residues long. Germline CDR1 and CDR2: DFQATT and SNEGSKA (reference sequence). The junction had 3 bases not matched to a gene; V was cut back by 3 bases and J by 2 bases. DNA of the CDR3: TGCAGTGCTAGTCAGGGGGCCCCCTACGAGCAGTACTTC. It encodes CSASQGAPYEQYF.

This clonotype was counted ten times or more. This chain joins TRBV15 and TRBJ2-1; no reliable D call. The CDR3 extends over 13 amino acids. Looked up from germline, CDR1 is LNHNV and CDR2 is YYDKDF (reference sequence). V lost 4 bases to trimming and J lost 3 bases, with 7 bases between them. The CDR3 loop is CATSNRNYNEQFF. The CDR3 coding sequence is TGTGCCACCAGCAATCGGAACTACAATGAGCAGTTCTTC.

The table lists this clonotype with many counts. The V and J genes are TRBV11-1 and TRBJ2-1, with TRBD1 as a possible D gene (5 bases). Germline V CDR1 and CDR2: SGHAT, FQDESV (reference sequence). The V gene lost 5 bases and the J gene lost 5 bases, with 10 bases spanning the gap. This CDR3 comprises 13 residues. This CDR3 reads CASSQDSNNEQFF. The DNA for the CDR3 is TGTGCCAGCAGCCAAGACAGCAACAATGAGCAGTTCTTC. Drawing the rest from reference TRBV11-1 and TRBJ2-1, the complete variable domain is EAEVAQSPRYKITEKSQAVAFWCDPISGHATLYWYRQILGQGPELLVQFQDESVVDDSQLPKDRFSAERLKGVDSTLKIQPAELGDSAMYLCASSQDSNNEQFFGPGTRLTVL.

The chain combines TRBV5-4 with TRBJ2-5, with 11 positions matching TRBD1. CDR1 and CDR2 from the germline V gene are SGHNT and YYREEE (reference sequence). The CDR3 is made up of 16 amino acids. The V segment lost 5 bases and the J segment 5 bases; nucleotides outside the gene matches: 11. CDR3 in DNA: TGTGCCAGCAGGCACCGCCGGGACAGGGGGGCGGAGACCCAGTACTTC. It translates to CASRHRRDRGAETQYF.

V usage is TRBV11-2 and J usage is TRBJ1-4, with D unclear. The CDR3 is 16 residues long. The V gene's germline CDR1 is SGHAT and CDR2 FQNNGV. Trimming took 2 bases from V and 3 from J, leaving 13 bases between them. The CDR3 sequence: CASSLLGPWPNEKLFF. In DNA form, the CDR3 reads TGTGCCAGCAGCTTACTCGGACCATGGCCTAATGAAAAACTGTTTTTT.

This clonotype was seen a few times. V usage is TRBV15 and J usage is TRBJ1-5; no clear D gene. Trimming shortened V by 6 bases and J by 5 bases, and 17 bases separated the two germline ends. Looked up from germline, CDR1 is LNHNV and CDR2 is YYDKDF (reference sequence). This CDR3 is built from 15 residues. CDR3 DNA sequence: TGTGCCACCAGTAACAGCCGGGATCGTCATCAGCCCCAGCATTTT. Protein product: CATSNSRDRHQPQHF.

In its sample, this clonotype was seen a few times. J is TRBJ2-2 and V is TRBV3-1; 9 nucleotides align to TRBD1. The CDR3 has 16 residues. V lost 1 base, J lost 7 bases, and 7 bases stayed unmatched. Germline values: CDR1 LGHDT, CDR2 YNNKEL (reference sequence). This chain's CDR3 is CASSQVGTGRNGELFF. The DNA of the CDR3 is TGTGCCAGCAGCCAAGTCGGGACAGGGAGGAACGGGGAGCTGTTTTTT.

This clonotype was detected many times. The chain couples TRBV5-1 to TRBJ1-1; perhaps TRBD1 as D (6 bases). CDR1 and CDR2 (germline): SGHRS, YFSETQ. The CDR3 contains 15 residues. Trimming removed 4 bases from V and 1 base from J, with 14 bases in between. The CDR3 DNA reads TGCGCCAGCAGCCTACGGACAGACTCGAACACTGAAGCTTTCTTT. Translating it yields CASSLRTDSNTEAFF.

This clonotype appeared many times. The genes are TRBV5-1 and TRBJ2-4; TRBD2 might be the D (5 bases). CDR1 and CDR2 from the germline V gene are SGHRS and YFSETQ. Trimming took 1 base from V and 7 from J, leaving 15 bases between them. This CDR3 region has 15 residues. The chain's CDR3 is CASSLLGGLRNIQYF. The CDR3 nucleotides are TGCGCCAGCAGCTTGCTGGGCGGGTTGCGGAACATTCAGTACTTC.

This clonotype was seen at least ten times. The chain is built from TRBV20-1 and TRBJ1-1; TRBD1 might be the D (5 bases). CDR1 and CDR2 (germline): DFQATT, SNEGSKA (reference sequence). CDR3 length equals 12 residues. Trimming stripped 3 bases from V and 0 bases from J, with 5 bases between. CDR3 bases: TGCAGTGCTAGCAGGGTGAACACTGAAGCTTTCTTT. This translates into CSASRVNTEAFF.

This clonotype was detected many times. The J gene is TRBJ2-2, the V gene TRBV5-6; D may be TRBD2 (5 bases). CDR3 length equals 15 residues. V was trimmed by 2 bases and J by 9 bases, leaving 17 bases between them. CDR1 SGHDT and CDR2 YYEEEE come from the germline V gene. The CDR3 DNA is TGTGCCAGCAGCTTTGTCGTGCACCGGGAACGGGAGCTGTTTTTT. Its translation is CASSFVVHRERELFF.

The chain carries TRBV19 and TRBJ1-4; 7 bases are a match to TRBD1. From germline, CDR1 is LNHDA and CDR2 SQIVND (reference sequence). This CDR3 region has 15 residues. Trimming took 5 bases from V and 5 from J; bases not matched to a gene: 8. The CDR3 coding sequence is TGTGCCAGTAGTCCTAGGGACAGTCAGAATGAAAAACTGTTTTTT. Encoded protein: CASSPRDSQNEKLFF.

This clonotype was observed many times. The chain is built from TRBV6-1 and TRBJ2-1, with D unclear. CDR3 length: 14 residues. Germline loops: CDR1 MNHNS, CDR2 SASEGT. Trimming stripped 4 bases from V and 1 base from J, with 8 bases between. The CDR3 DNA reads TGTGCCAGCAGTGCCCGCCCGTCCTACAATGAGCAGTTCTTC. Translation gives CASSARPSYNEQFF.

This clonotype has a count of ten or more. J is TRBJ2-4 and V is TRBV3-1; no reliable D call. CDR1 LGHDT and CDR2 YNNKEL come from the germline V gene (reference sequence). This CDR3 has 16 amino acids. V shed 1 base and J shed 3 bases, with 13 bases lying between them. CDR3 protein: CASSQAYNMDKNIQYF. The CDR3 coding sequence is TGTGCCAGCAGCCAAGCATATAACATGGACAAAAACATTCAGTACTTC. Filled out from reference TRBV3-1 and TRBJ2-4, the complete variable domain reads DTAVSQTPKYLVTQMGNDKSIKCEQNLGHDTMYWYKQDSKKFLKIMFSYNNKELIINETVPNRFSPKSPDKAHLNLHINSLELGDSAVYFCASSQAYNMDKNIQYFGAGTRLSVL.

The chain has TRBV12-3 or TRBV12-4 and TRBJ2-2; no definite D call. Trimming took off 3 bases at V and 6 bases at J, with 8 bases between the two ends. The length of the CDR3 is 13 residues. The CDR3 reads CASSLTNPGELFF. The CDR3 DNA reads TGTGCCAGCAGTTTGACCAACCCCGGGGAGCTGTTTTTT.

The V and J genes are TRBV20-1 and TRBJ2-3; possible D gene TRBD2, 6 bases. Germline V CDR1 and CDR2: DFQATT, SNEGSKA (reference sequence). CDR3 length: 15 residues. Trimming took off 4 bases at V and 2 bases at J, with 16 bases between the two ends. The CDR3 sequence: CSAIGYLAVTDTQYF. In nucleotides, the CDR3 is TGCAGTGCTATTGGCTACTTAGCGGTCACAGATACGCAGTATTTT.

The CDR3 nucleotides are TGTGCCAGCAGCTCGGGGGGTCCCGGTGAGCAGTTCTTC. Residues: CASSSGGPGEQFF. This chain links TRBV7-3 with TRBJ2-1, with 7 bases that match TRBD2. The CDR3 spans 13 residues. The V gene end was trimmed by 4 bases and the J gene end by 9 bases; junction bases not matched to a gene: 6. From germline, CDR1 is SGHTA and CDR2 FQGTGA.

The V call is TRBV18, the J call TRBJ2-1; TRBD1 aligns across 7 bases. The CDR3 covers 16 residues. With 3 bases clipped from V and 6 bases from J, the junction kept 11 bases outside the gene matches. The germline CDR1 and CDR2 sequences are KGHSH and LQKENI. CDR3 in DNA: TGTGCCAGCTCACCCGTATTAACAGGGGCAGGCAATGAGCAGTTCTTC. Protein sequence: CASSPVLTGAGNEQFF.

Worth noting for this clonotype: Possible read error: a much larger clone is one base away. This chain joins TRBV24-1 and TRBJ2-7; D is ambiguous. V shed 6 bases and J shed 4 bases, with 9 bases lying between them. The CDR3 runs 12 residues. In germline, CDR1 is KGHDR, CDR2 SFDVKD. The CDR3 sequence: CATSTGPYEQYF. In DNA, the CDR3 is TGTGCCACCAGTACCGGCCCGTACGAGCAGTACTTC.

For this clonotype: This could be a read error, since a much larger clone is one nucleotide away. J is TRBJ1-1 and V is TRBV20-1; tentative D call: TRBD1 (5 bases). The CDR3 runs 16 residues. Trimming took off 4 bases at V and 3 bases at J, with 21 bases between the two ends. Germline loops: CDR1 DFQATT, CDR2 SNEGSKA (reference sequence). The CDR3 nucleotides read TGCAGTGCTATCGGGGGTCGCCCCCTCGCGTACACTGAAGCTTTCTTT. Amino acids: CSAIGGRPLAYTEAFF.